The source of this TCR beta chain is a study of response to subunit inactivated influenza vaccine. Trimming left V 6 bases short and J 0 bases short, with 10 bases between. The CDR3 runs to 14 residues. Concerning this clonotype: Its antigen remains unidentified.

General study points: New T cells are recruited in small numbers by each seasonal influenza vaccination, according to the authors' suggestion.

TCRdb recomputed calls from the RT-PCR reads with MiXCR, one row per CDR3 protein. The table lists some 520,000 distinct CDR3 sequences, 16% of them singletons. The chain recombines TRBV12-3 or TRBV12-4 with TRBJ2-3, with no clear D. The sequencing used CD4+ T cells sorted from PBMCs, collected approximately 25 months after vaccination. The sequence derives from a man in his fifties or sixties who received an inactivated influenza vaccine. The CDR3 sequence is CASSHSTSTDTQYF. Written as DNA, the CDR3 is TGTGCCAGCAGCCACAGCACTAGCACAGATACGCAGTATTTT.